This T cell receptor beta chain was observed in a study of shared clonotypes between healthy human individuals. Study results and limitations: Between a handful of donors, naive CD4 clonotypes were shared at a level of about 5%. Clonotype sharing among donors likely depends on sequencing depth.

The assay was run at deep level. Sequencing was performed with immunoSEQ multiplex PCR; in TCRdb, only in-frame clones are kept and a portion is missing. The profile shows under 2,500,000 clones, around 95% of them singletons. There are 16 residues in the CDR3. Germline-derived CDR1 and CDR2 are SGDLS and YYNGEE. The junction had 7 bases not matched to a gene; V was cut back by 3 bases and J by 1 base. Both subsets, CD45RA+ naive and CD45RA-negative memory, were split from the CD4+ cells. Concerning this clone: The antigen is not known.

The V call is TRBV9, the J call TRBJ2-3, with 8 bases fitting TRBD2. The sequence came from a man between 18 and 35 years old in good health. Sequencing input: naive CD4+ T cells sorted from blood. Subset meaning: CD45RA+ positively selected. Written as DNA, the CDR3 is TGTGCCAGCAGCGGTCCGCTGCGGGGGGGCACAGATACGCAGTATTTT. Protein: CASSGPLRGGTDTQYF.